A single sample gave rise to the 21 T cell receptor beta chains below, sequenced in a study of cytomegalovirus exposure and HLA in healthy donors (dated by TCRdb to 2016 to 2017). Receptor libraries were prepared by the immunoSEQ multiplex PCR assay. The multiplex PCR relied on a mix of 60 forward primers for TCR Vbeta segments and 13 reverse primers for TCR Jbeta segments. Held by TCRdb, this immuneACCESS table contains in-frame sequences only and omits some clones. Under half of the omission traces to an unresolved V gene where checked; the cause of the rest is unknown. The sample contains 150,000 to 200,000 clones, about three quarters of them found a single time. The leading ten clones occupy about 7.7% of the sample. The sequenced sample was PBMCs. These receptors were obtained from a woman in her thirties or forties in good health and CMV-seropositive.

This chain joins TRBV14 and TRBJ2-7, with 8 bases aligning to TRBD2. The junction had 3 bases not matched to a gene; V was cut back by 1 base and J by 1 base. Germline values: CDR1 SGHDN, CDR2 FVKESK. There are 15 residues in the CDR3. The CDR3 sequence: CASSQGGGTSYEQYF. The CDR3 bases are TGTGCCAGCAGCCAAGGCGGGGGGACATCCTACGAGCAGTACTTC.

The J gene is TRBJ1-1, the V gene TRBV5-6; TRBD1 might be the D (5 bases). The CDR3 contains 14 residues. Germline lookup yields CDR1 SGHDT and CDR2 YYEEEE. V was trimmed by 4 bases and J by 6 bases, leaving 16 bases between them. CDR3 residues: CASSAPGETAEAFF. The DNA for the CDR3 is TGTGCCAGCAGCGCGCCGGGGGAAACCGCTGAAGCTTTCTTT.

The J gene is TRBJ1-4, the V gene TRBV10-2; D is unclear. The V end was cut by 2 bases, the J end by 8 bases, with 15 bases between. This CDR3 is 15 amino acids long. CDR1 and CDR2 (germline): WSHSY, SAAADI. The CDR3 protein is CASSETREPREKLFF. CDR3 DNA: TGCGCCAGCAGTGAGACCCGGGAACCGAGGGAAAAACTGTTTTTT.

This clone came up a few times. The chain joins TRBV15 to TRBJ1-5; TRBD1 matches 8 bases. From germline, CDR1 is LNHNV and CDR2 YYDKDF (reference sequence). The CDR3 has 19 residues. Trimming removed 2 bases from V and 2 bases from J; junction bases left unmatched: 14. The chain's CDR3 is CATSRPRGLSGGGNQPQHF. CDR3 DNA sequence: TGTGCCACCAGCAGACCCAGGGGGCTTTCAGGGGGAGGCAATCAGCCCCAGCATTTT.

The V call is TRBV29-1, the J call TRBJ1-1, with 7 positions matching TRBD1. The germline V gene has CDR1 SQVTM and CDR2 ANQGSEA. The CDR3 covers 14 residues. V dropped 7 bases and J dropped 0; count of bases not matched to a gene: 8. CDR3 in amino acids: CSAKRGPVNTEAFF. DNA of the CDR3: TGCAGCGCGAAGAGGGGGCCGGTGAACACTGAAGCTTTCTTT.

The gene calls are TRBV7-3 and TRBJ2-1, with 8 bases fitting TRBD2. CDR1 is SGHTA, CDR2 FQGTGA, per germline. Trimming removed 4 bases from V and 6 bases from J; junction bases left unmatched: 11. This CDR3 is 16 amino acids long. This chain's CDR3 is CASSYRPGLVFNEQFF. CDR3 nucleotides: TGTGCCAGCAGCTATAGGCCGGGACTAGTCTTCAATGAGCAGTTCTTC.

The rearrangement uses TRBV27 and TRBJ1-1, with TRBD1 matching over 8 bases. Trimming took 6 bases from V and 5 from J; bases not matched to a gene: 5. CDR1 and CDR2 from the germline V gene are MNHEY and SMNVEV (reference sequence). This CDR3 contains 13 residues. The CDR3 region has the DNA TGTGCCAGCAGATTACAGGGGGAGACTGAAGCTTTCTTT. Its translation: CASRLQGETEAFF.

This sequence joins TRBV9 and TRBJ2-1, with 15 bases identical to TRBD2. V lost 2 bases and J lost 7; bases outside the gene matches: 1. The CDR3 is 15 amino acids. Germline V lookup: CDR1 SGDLS, CDR2 YYNGEE. The CDR3 sequence is CASSVGTSGGNEQFF. Here the CDR3 DNA reads TGTGCCAGCAGCGTCGGGACTAGCGGGGGGAATGAGCAGTTCTTC. Together with reference TRBV9 and TRBJ2-1, the CDR3 gives the full variable domain: DSGVTQTPKHLITATGQRVTLRCSPRSGDLSVYWYQQSLDQGLQFLIQYYNGEERAKGNILERFSAQQFPDLHSELNLSSLELGDSALYFCASSVGTSGGNEQFFGPGTRLTVL.

This sequence joins TRBV19 and TRBJ2-3, with D tentatively TRBD1 (6 bases). The germline V and J ends were trimmed by 6 bases and 3 bases, with 13 bases remaining between them. The CDR3 is 14 residues long. Germline CDR1 and CDR2: LNHDA and SQIVND (reference sequence). This chain's CDR3 is CASREQGRTDTQYF. CDR3 nucleotide sequence: TGTGCCAGTAGGGAACAGGGTCGGACAGATACGCAGTATTTT.

The J gene is TRBJ1-5, the V gene TRBV2; possible D gene TRBD1, 6 bases. The germline gives CDR1 SNHLY, CDR2 FYNNEI. The germline V and J ends were trimmed by 8 bases and 5 bases, with 13 bases remaining between them. The CDR3 contains 13 residues. The CDR3: CASAQGTYQPQHF. The DNA of the CDR3 is TGTGCCAGCGCGCAGGGGACATATCAGCCCCAGCATTTT.

The V gene is TRBV9, the J gene TRBJ2-3; possible D gene TRBD1, 5 bases. Germline CDR1 SGDLS, CDR2 YYNGEE. Trimming left V 0 bases short and J 2 bases short, with 10 bases between. This CDR3 has 15 residues. The CDR3 reads CASSVEGQDTDTQYF. The CDR3 coding sequence is TGTGCCAGCAGCGTAGAGGGGCAGGACACAGATACGCAGTATTTT.

There are a few counts of this clone. The chain links TRBV6-5 to TRBJ1-1; D possibly corresponds to TRBD1 (5 bases). V shed 2 bases and J shed 12 bases, with 10 bases lying between them. The CDR3 consists of 11 residues. Germline CDR1 reads MNHEY; CDR2 reads SVGAGI. In DNA form, the CDR3 reads TGTGCCAGCAGTTACACCGGGGGGACTTTCTTT. Translation: CASSYTGGTFF.

The V gene is TRBV29-1, the J gene TRBJ2-7; D possibly corresponds to TRBD2 (6 bases). This CDR3 is 13 amino acids long. Germline V gives CDR1 SQVTM, CDR2 ANQGSEA. V was pared by 6 bases and J by 5 bases, with 17 bases between. The CDR3 region is CSVFRDSRHEQYF. As DNA, the CDR3 is TGCAGCGTATTTCGGGACTCCCGTCACGAGCAGTACTTC.

The chain recombines TRBV28 with TRBJ2-3; 9 bases align to TRBD1. CDR1 MDHEN and CDR2 SYDVKM come from the germline V gene. The junction had 16 bases not matched to a gene; V was cut back by 3 bases and J by 0 bases. This CDR3 has 20 residues. CDR3 sequence: CASSLVLWTGEGSSTDTQYF. In DNA, the CDR3 is TGTGCCAGCAGTTTGGTCCTCTGGACAGGGGAAGGGTCTAGCACAGATACGCAGTATTTT.

CDR3: CASSPRAGGSTGELFF. The DNA for the CDR3 is TGTGCCAGCAGCCCCCGAGCGGGGGGGTCGACCGGGGAGCTGTTTTTT. The J gene is TRBJ2-2, the V gene TRBV5-4; 10 bases align to TRBD2. CDR1 and CDR2 (germline): SGHNT, YYREEE (reference sequence). CDR3 length: 16 residues. With 4 bases clipped from V and 5 bases from J, the junction kept 8 bases outside the gene matches.

The sample holds one count of this clone. The rearrangement joins TRBV6-6 to TRBJ1-5; TRBD1 is a possible D gene (6 bases). Per the germline V gene, CDR1 is MNHNY and CDR2 is SVGAGI (reference sequence). This CDR3 comprises 15 residues. V dropped 6 bases and J dropped 7 bases, with 19 bases sitting between them. The CDR3, as DNA: TGTGCCAGCAGAGACCCGGGGGGCTTGGGACAGCCCCAGCATTTT. This translates into CASRDPGGLGQPQHF.

The rearrangement joins TRBV7-9 to TRBJ1-1; 7 bases map to TRBD1. With V trimmed by 5 bases and J by 0 bases, 9 bases remained unmatched. Germline CDR1 is SEHNR and CDR2 is FQNEAQ (reference sequence). The CDR3 extends over 16 amino acids. The CDR3 DNA follows: TGTGCCAGCAGCACCCAGGGGGGTGTCATGAACACTGAAGCTTTCTTT. Its protein product is CASSTQGGVMNTEAFF.

This sequence joins TRBV7-2 and TRBJ2-1; possibly TRBD2 for D (7 bases). In germline, CDR1 is SGHTA, CDR2 FQGNSA. There are 14 residues in the CDR3. Trimming took 6 bases from V and 2 from J, leaving 11 bases between them. CDR3 residues: CASRPGGPYNEQFF. CDR3 nucleotide sequence: TGTGCCAGCAGACCGGGGGGCCCCTACAATGAGCAGTTCTTC.

In its sample, this clone was seen a few times. The chain uses TRBV27 and TRBJ1-2, with D tentatively TRBD1 (5 bases). The CDR3 is made up of 12 amino acids. The germline gives CDR1 MNHEY, CDR2 SMNVEV (reference sequence). The ends were cut back, 6 bases at V and 4 bases at J, with 9 bases in the middle. In DNA, the CDR3 is TGTGCCAGCAGCCCCCAGGGCTATGGCTACACCTTC. This encodes CASSPQGYGYTF.

This rearrangement joins TRBV4-3 to TRBJ1-2, with D possibly being TRBD1 (5 bases). The CDR3 contains 14 residues. Trimming cost V 4 bases and J 2 bases, with 11 bases left between them. Germline CDR1 and CDR2: LGHNA and YSLEER. CDR3: CASSPGPGNYGYTF. For the CDR3, the DNA is TGCGCCAGCAGCCCTGGGCCAGGGAACTATGGCTACACCTTC.

The sample holds one count of this clone. The V call is TRBV2, the J call TRBJ1-1; D ambiguous. Trimming shortened V by 8 bases and J by 10 bases, and 14 bases separated the two germline ends. Germline V CDR1 and CDR2: SNHLY, FYNNEI. The CDR3 is 11 residues long. The CDR3 is CASEGPRGAFF. The CDR3 nucleotides are TGTGCCAGCGAAGGTCCCCGAGGAGCTTTCTTT.